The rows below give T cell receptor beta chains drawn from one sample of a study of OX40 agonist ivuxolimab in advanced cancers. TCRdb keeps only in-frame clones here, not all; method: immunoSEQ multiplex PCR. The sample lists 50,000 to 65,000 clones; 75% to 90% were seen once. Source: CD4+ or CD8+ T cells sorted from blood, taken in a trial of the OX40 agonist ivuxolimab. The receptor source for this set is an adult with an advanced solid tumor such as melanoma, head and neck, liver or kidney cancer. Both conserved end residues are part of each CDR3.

CDR3aa: CSVAEQGLGYGYTF; v_gene: TRBV29-1
CDR3aa: CASSPPGNEQFF; v_gene: TRBV18
CDR3aa: CASSLTSSYNEQFF; v_gene: TRBV6-5
CDR3aa: CASSLDPGPSSYEQYF; v_gene: TRBV7-8
CDR3aa: CASSPARDRVNTEAFF; v_gene: TRBV18
CDR3aa: CASSPGTSGGYNEQFF; v_gene: TRBV6-4
CDR3aa: CSVTDGSTDTQYF; v_gene: TRBV29-1
CDR3aa: CASSYSGAAGNYGYTF; v_gene: TRBV6-5
CDR3aa: CASSRSGTGATYEQYF; v_gene: TRBV7-9
CDR3aa: CASSLGARQGAGNTIYF; v_gene: TRBV7-3
CDR3aa: CASSPRQGAGGNTIYF; v_gene: TRBV5-4
CDR3aa: CASSYAGGNEQYF; v_gene: TRBV6-5
CDR3aa: CASSLGQGLNTGELFF; v_gene: TRBV5-1
CDR3aa: CASSSSGQENSPLHF; v_gene: TRBV7-9
CDR3aa: CASNRGQGSSEQYF; v_gene: TRBV11-2
CDR3aa: CSGRRGTSKADEKLFF; v_gene: TRBV29-1
CDR3aa: CASSLLVSSGANVLTF; v_gene: TRBV5-1
CDR3aa: CASSYRQGRYEQYF; v_gene: TRBV28
CDR3aa: CASRPSGGRQETQYF; v_gene: TRBV6-1